This T cell receptor (beta chain) was documented in a study of T cell responses to AZD1222 COVID-19 vaccine. Germline V gives CDR1 LNHDA, CDR2 SQIVND (reference sequence). The CDR3 is made up of 17 amino acids. V was cut by 7 bases and J by 4 bases, with 25 bases left in between. General observations from the study: Among those given AZD1222, only five to seven were seropositive at baseline. In a largely white British group with more females than males, clonal diversity was possibly underestimated. Receipt of two AZD1222 doses was followed by a rise in Spike-specific TCR breadth and depth. All repertoire sampling was performed exclusively after the peak T cell response.

As regards this clone: Antigen specificity is unknown.

Using immunoSEQ multiplex PCR, the repertoire was profiled, and TCRdb retains in-frame clones only, with some absent. The sample carries 95,000 to 150,000 clones, about nine tenths recorded once. The chain combines TRBV19 with TRBJ1-1, with D maybe TRBD1 (5 bases). The TCR was taken from an adult in good health. This specimen consisted of peripheral blood, obtained on day 0 of AZD1222 vaccination. The CDR3 loop is CASTPEGLLSRVTEAFF. The CDR3 nucleotides are TGTGCCAGTACCCCAGAGGGACTGCTATCCAGAGTCACTGAAGCTTTCTTT.